These T cell receptor beta chains were read from a single sample in a study of PD-1 blockade in classical Hodgkin lymphoma. Only in-frame clones appear in the TCRdb table, and some are missing; sequencing was by immunoSEQ multiplex PCR. The sample has 20,000 to 30,000 clones, about 90% seen once; the top ten hold roughly 0.58%. Sequenced input: CD4+ T cells from blood. These receptors originate from a human donor with classical Hodgkin lymphoma. Both conserved end residues are part of each CDR3. D genes are given only for firm matches. Some rows mark clone size as missing; the rest say once, few, many or name a class of expanded clone.

13	.	TRBV5-6	once	TRBJ2-3	CASSQGYTDTQYF	TGTGCCAGCAGTCAGGGGTACACAGATACGCAGTATTTT
14	.	TRBV4-3	.	TRBJ2-5	CASSQGEGRETQYF	TGCGCCAGCAGCCAAGGAGAGGGGAGGGAGACCCAGTACTTC
12	.	TRBV18	.	TRBJ2-3	CASSPPSGTQYF	TGTGCCAGCTCACCTCCATCGGGTACGCAGTATTTT
15	TRBD1	TRBV7-8	.	TRBJ1-1	CASSLVRTGSAEAFF	TGTGCCAGCAGCTTGGTCAGGACAGGGTCAGCTGAAGCTTTCTTT
16	.	TRBV14	few	TRBJ1-5	CASSQRQVPGNQPQHF	TGTGCCAGCAGCCAACGACAGGTCCCTGGCAATCAGCCCCAGCATTTT
13	.	TRBV11-3	.	TRBJ2-5	CASSFGPLGAQYF	TGTGCCAGCAGCTTTGGGCCCTTAGGGGCCCAGTACTTC
11	.	TRBV30	.	TRBJ2-3	CAWAGTDTQYF	TGTGCCTGGGCAGGAACAGATACGCAGTATTTT
15	TRBD1	TRBV5-4	.	TRBJ2-1	CASSLGQGPYNEQFF	TGTGCCAGCAGCTTGGGACAGGGGCCCTACAATGAGCAGTTCTTC
15	TRBD1	TRBV9	.	TRBJ2-2	CASSVDQGATGELFF	TGTGCCAGCAGCGTAGATCAGGGGGCCACCGGGGAGCTGTTTTTT
16	TRBD1	TRBV19	once	TRBJ1-6	CASSIGTGTGVSPLHF	TGTGCCAGTAGTATAGGGACCGGGACAGGGGTTTCACCCCTCCACTTT
13	.	TRBV6-5	.	TRBJ2-7	CASSRAGSYEQYF	TGTGCCAGCAGTAGGGCCGGATCCTACGAGCAGTACTTC
13	.	TRBV7-9	few	TRBJ1-1	CASSLVAGAEAFF	TGTGCCAGCAGCTTAGTTGCGGGTGCGGAAGCTTTCTTT
15	TRBD1	TRBV5-1	.	TRBJ1-3	CASSLGQGVGNTIYF	TGCGCCAGCAGCTTGGGACAGGGAGTTGGAAACACCATATATTTT
14	.	TRBV7-8	once	TRBJ1-4	CASSLGGFEEKLFF	TGTGCCAGCAGCTTAGGAGGGTTTGAGGAAAAACTGTTTTTT
16	TRBD2	TRBV4-3	.	TRBJ2-7	CASSQDPGTSGDEQYF	TGCGCCAGCAGCCAAGACCCCGGGACTAGCGGGGACGAGCAGTACTTC
12	.	TRBV27	once	TRBJ1-1	CASRDTYTEAFF	TGTGCCAGCCGGGACACCTACACTGAAGCTTTCTTT
19	TRBD1	TRBV5-1	.	TRBJ2-7	CASSRRPGQGPGEVLEQYF	TGCGCCAGCAGTCGCCGACCGGGACAGGGTCCCGGGGAGGTCCTCGAGCAGTACTTC
15	.	TRBV19	.	TRBJ1-5	CASSIRGGPNQPQHF	TGTGCCAGTAGTATAAGGGGGGGACCTAATCAGCCCCAGCATTTT
11	.	TRBV28	.	TRBJ1-2	CASRSRYGYTF	TGTGCCAGCCGATCGCGGTATGGCTACACCTTC
15	TRBD2	TRBV30	.	TRBJ2-1	CAWSGSSGILNEQFF	TGTGCCTGGAGTGGGTCTAGCGGGATCCTCAATGAGCAGTTCTTC
13	.	TRBV9	.	TRBJ1-5	CASSVSSNQPQHF	TGTGCCAGCAGCGTATCGAGCAATCAGCCCCAGCATTTT
13	.	TRBV7-9	.	TRBJ1-2	CASRGPTSYGYTF	TGTGCCAGCAGGGGACCCACGTCTTATGGCTACACCTTC
11	.	TRBV14	.	TRBJ2-5	CASSHGETQYF	TGTGCCAGCAGCCATGGAGAGACCCAGTACTTC